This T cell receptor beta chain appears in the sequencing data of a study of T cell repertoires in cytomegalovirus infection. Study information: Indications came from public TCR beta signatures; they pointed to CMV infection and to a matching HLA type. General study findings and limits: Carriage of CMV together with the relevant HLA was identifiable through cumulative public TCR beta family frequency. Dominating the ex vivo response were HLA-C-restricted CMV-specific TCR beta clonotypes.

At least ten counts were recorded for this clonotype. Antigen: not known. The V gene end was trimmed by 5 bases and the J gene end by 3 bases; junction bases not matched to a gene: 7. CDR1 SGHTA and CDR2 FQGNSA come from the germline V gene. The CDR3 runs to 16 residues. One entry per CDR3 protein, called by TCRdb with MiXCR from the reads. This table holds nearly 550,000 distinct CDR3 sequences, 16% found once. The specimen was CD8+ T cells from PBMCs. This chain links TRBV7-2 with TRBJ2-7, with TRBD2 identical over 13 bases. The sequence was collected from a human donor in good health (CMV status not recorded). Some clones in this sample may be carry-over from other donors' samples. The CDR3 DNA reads TGTGCCAGCAGCAGATCCGGGACTAGCGGGGACTACGAGCAGTACTTC. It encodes CASSRSGTSGDYEQYF.